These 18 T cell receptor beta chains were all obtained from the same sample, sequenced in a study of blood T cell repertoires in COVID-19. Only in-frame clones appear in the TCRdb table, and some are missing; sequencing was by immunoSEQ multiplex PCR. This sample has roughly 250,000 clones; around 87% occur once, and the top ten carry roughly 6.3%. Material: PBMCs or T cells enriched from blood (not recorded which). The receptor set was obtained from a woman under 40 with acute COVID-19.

CDR3 sequence reads: CASSAGATGGIANEKLFF. CDR3 sequence (DNA): TGTGCCAGCAGCGCAGGGGCGACAGGGGGTATTGCTAATGAAAAACTGTTTTTT. The chain combines TRBV9 with TRBJ1-4, with TRBD1 identical over 9 bases. Germline V gives CDR1 SGDLS, CDR2 YYNGEE. V was clipped by 3 bases and J by 3 bases; unmatched bases: 12. The CDR3 consists of 18 residues.

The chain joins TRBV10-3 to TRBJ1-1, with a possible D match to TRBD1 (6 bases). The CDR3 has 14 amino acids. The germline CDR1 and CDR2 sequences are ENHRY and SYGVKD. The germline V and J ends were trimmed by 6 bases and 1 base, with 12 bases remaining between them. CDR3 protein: CAIRPGHQNTEAFF. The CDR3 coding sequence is TGTGCCATCAGGCCGGGACACCAGAACACTGAAGCTTTCTTT.

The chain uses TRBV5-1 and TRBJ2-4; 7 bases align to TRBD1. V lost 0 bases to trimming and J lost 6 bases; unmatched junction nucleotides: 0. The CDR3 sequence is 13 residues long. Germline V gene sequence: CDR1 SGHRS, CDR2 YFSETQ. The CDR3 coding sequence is TGCGCCAGCAGCTTGGGACAGGGAAACATTCAGTACTTC. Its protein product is CASSLGQGNIQYF.

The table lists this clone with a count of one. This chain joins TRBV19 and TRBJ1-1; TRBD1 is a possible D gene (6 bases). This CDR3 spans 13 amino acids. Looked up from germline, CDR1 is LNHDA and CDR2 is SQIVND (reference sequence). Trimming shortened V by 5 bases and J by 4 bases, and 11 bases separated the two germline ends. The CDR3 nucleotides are TGTGCCAGTAGTCAACAGGGTTCCACTGAAGCTTTCTTT. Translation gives CASSQQGSTEAFF.

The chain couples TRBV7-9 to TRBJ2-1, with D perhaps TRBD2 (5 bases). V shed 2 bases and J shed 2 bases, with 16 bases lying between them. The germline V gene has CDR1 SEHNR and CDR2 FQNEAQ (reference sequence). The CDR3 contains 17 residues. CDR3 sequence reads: CASSLLIREGPYNEQFF. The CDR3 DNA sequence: TGTGCCAGCAGCTTATTAATTAGAGAGGGCCCCTACAATGAGCAGTTCTTC.

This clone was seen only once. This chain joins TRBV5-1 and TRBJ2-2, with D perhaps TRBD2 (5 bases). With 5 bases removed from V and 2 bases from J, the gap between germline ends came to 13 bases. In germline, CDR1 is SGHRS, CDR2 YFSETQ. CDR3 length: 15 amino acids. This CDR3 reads CASSLPRANTGELFF. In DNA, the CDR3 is TGCGCCAGCAGTCTCCCGCGGGCCAACACCGGGGAGCTGTTTTTT.

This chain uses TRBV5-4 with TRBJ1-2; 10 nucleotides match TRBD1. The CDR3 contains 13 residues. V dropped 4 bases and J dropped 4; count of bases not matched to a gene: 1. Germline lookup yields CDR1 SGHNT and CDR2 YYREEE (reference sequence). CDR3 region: CASSRTGGYGYTF. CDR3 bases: TGTGCCAGCAGCCGGACAGGGGGCTATGGCTACACCTTC.

This CDR3 reads CASSQDFSRPRGYF. In nucleotides, the CDR3 is TGTGCCAGCAGCCAAGATTTCTCTCGTCCTCGCGGGTACTTC. This chain connects TRBV3-1 (or the pseudogene TRBV3-2) to TRBJ2-5; D ambiguous. Trimming removed 0 bases from V and 13 bases from J, with 18 bases in between. In germline, CDR1 is LGHDT, CDR2 YNNKEL (reference sequence). The CDR3 has 14 residues.

Here the CDR3 reads CASSLLVSGTNNSPLHF. The CDR3 region has the DNA TGTGCCAGCAGCCTACTAGTATCCGGGACAAATAATTCACCCCTCCACTTT. The chain uses TRBV7-9 and TRBJ1-6, with D perhaps TRBD1 (6 bases). The germline V gene encodes CDR1 SEHNR and CDR2 FQNEAQ (reference sequence). The germline V and J ends were trimmed by 5 bases and 5 bases, with 19 bases remaining between them. CDR3 size: 17 residues.

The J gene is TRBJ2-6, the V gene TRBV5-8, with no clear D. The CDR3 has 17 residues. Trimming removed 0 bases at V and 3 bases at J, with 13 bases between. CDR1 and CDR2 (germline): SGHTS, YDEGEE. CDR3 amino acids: CASSLAASASGANVLTF. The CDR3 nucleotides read TGTGCCAGCAGCTTGGCCGCGAGCGCGAGTGGGGCCAACGTCCTGACTTTC.

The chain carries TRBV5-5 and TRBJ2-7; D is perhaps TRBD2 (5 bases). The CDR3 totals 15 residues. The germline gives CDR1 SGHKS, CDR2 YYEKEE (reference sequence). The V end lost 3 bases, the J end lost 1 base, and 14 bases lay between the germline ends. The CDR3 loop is CASSWRSTGSYEQYF. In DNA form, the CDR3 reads TGTGCCAGCAGCTGGCGCTCGACGGGATCCTACGAGCAGTACTTC.

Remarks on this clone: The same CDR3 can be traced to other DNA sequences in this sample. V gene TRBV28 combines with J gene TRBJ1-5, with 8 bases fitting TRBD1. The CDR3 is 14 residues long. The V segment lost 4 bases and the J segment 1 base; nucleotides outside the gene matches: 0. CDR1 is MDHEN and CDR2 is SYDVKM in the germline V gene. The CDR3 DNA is TGTGCCAGCAGTTCAGGGGGCAGCAATCAGCCCCAGCATTTT. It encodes CASSSGGSNQPQHF.

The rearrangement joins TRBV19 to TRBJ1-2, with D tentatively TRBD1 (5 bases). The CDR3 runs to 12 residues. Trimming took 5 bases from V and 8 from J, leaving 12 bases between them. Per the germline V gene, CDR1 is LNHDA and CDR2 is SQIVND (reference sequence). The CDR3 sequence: CASSVRVGGYTF. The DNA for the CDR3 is TGTGCCAGTAGTGTCAGGGTAGGAGGCTACACCTTC.

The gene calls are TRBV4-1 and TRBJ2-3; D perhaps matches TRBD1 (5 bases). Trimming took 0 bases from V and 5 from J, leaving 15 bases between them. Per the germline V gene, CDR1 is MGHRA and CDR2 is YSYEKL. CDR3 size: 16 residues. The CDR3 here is CASSQDGQGWEDTQYF. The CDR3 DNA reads TGCGCCAGCAGCCAAGACGGGCAGGGATGGGAAGATACGCAGTATTTT.

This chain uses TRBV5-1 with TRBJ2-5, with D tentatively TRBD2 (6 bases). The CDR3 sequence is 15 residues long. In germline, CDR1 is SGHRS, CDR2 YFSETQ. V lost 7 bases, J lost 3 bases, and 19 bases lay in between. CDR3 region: CASAQAGGAKETQYF. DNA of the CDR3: TGCGCCAGCGCCCAGGCCGGGGGAGCAAAAGAGACCCAGTACTTC.

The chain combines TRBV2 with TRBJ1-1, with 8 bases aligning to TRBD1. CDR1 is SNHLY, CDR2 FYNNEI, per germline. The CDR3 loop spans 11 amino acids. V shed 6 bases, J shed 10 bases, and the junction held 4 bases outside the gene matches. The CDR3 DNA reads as TGTGCCAGCAGAGACAGGGGAGGAGCTTTCTTT. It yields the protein CASRDRGGAFF.

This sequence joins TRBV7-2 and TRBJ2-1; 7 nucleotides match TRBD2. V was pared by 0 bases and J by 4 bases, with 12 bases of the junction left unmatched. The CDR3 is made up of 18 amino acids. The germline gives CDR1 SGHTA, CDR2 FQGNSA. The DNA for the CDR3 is TGTGCCAGCAGCTTAGCACCGGTCTTTGCGGGAGTGTACAATGAGCAGTTCTTC. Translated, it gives CASSLAPVFAGVYNEQFF. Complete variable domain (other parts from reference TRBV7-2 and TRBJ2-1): GAGVSQSPSNKVTEKGKDVELRCDPISGHTALYWYRQSLGQGLEFLIYFQGNSAPDKSGLPSDRFSAERTGGSVSTLTIQRTQQEDSAVYLCASSLAPVFAGVYNEQFFGPGTRLTVL.

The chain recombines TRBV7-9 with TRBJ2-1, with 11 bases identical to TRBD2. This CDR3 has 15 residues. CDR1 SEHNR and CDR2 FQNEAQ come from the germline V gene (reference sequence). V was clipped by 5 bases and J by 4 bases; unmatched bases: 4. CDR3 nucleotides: TGTGCCAGCAGCCCGACTAGCGGGAAGTACAATGAGCAGTTCTTC. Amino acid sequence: CASSPTSGKYNEQFF.